These T cell receptor beta chains were read from a single sample in a study of cytomegalovirus exposure and HLA in healthy donors. Some clones are missing from TCRdb's copy, which holds only in-frame ones; the method was immunoSEQ multiplex PCR. The sample lists fewer than 250,000 clones; around 87% were seen once. The sample was PBMCs. The receptors were gathered from a woman between 18 and 30 years old in good health and CMV-seropositive. The conserved cysteine and the conserved F or W are not part of the CDR3 here. The order of the fields is clone size, CDR3 length, J gene, V gene, CDR3 protein. For some rows the clone size is stated as once, few or many, or as a class when expanded; others skip it.

NA	11	TRBJ2-2	TRBV4-1	ASSQQGTGELF
NA	14	TRBJ2-1	TRBV27	ASSFRTSGAYNEQF
few	12	TRBJ2-7	TRBV10-3	AISEPGTGGEQY
NA	14	TRBJ2-2	TRBV7-8	ASSLGWGVNTGELF
NA	11	TRBJ1-2	TRBV5-1	ASRQGGDYGYT
NA	13	TRBJ2-3	TRBV5-4	ASSLGTVLTDTQY
once	13	TRBJ2-1	TRBV11-3	ASSLYHRGGNEQF
NA	14	TRBJ1-3	TRBV18	ASSPRVGTSEDTIY
NA	13	TRBJ1-2	TRBV27	ASSIYQGSGGGYT
NA	10	TRBJ2-7	TRBV6-1	ASKNGGNEQY
NA	16	TRBJ2-1	TRBV7-3	ASSLLSGRSSSYNEQF
NA	14	TRBJ1-4	TRBV7-6	ASSLAPTGVNEKLF
NA	12	TRBJ1-3	TRBV6-1	ASSEKGIGNTIY
NA	13	TRBJ2-7	TRBV28	ASSLPAVSSYEQY
NA	12	NA	TRBV27	ASSFEREVGEQY
NA	12	TRBJ2-7	TRBV9	ASSLTSGIGEQY
NA	11	TRBJ2-7	TRBV30	AWSVVPGGEQY
NA	13	TRBJ2-1	TRBV27	ASSKLAGAPGEQF
NA	14	TRBJ1-5	TRBV5-1	ASSLTGGIGNQPQH
once	12	TRBJ2-5	TRBV11-1	ASSVTWVWETQY
NA	10	TRBJ2-1	TRBV27	ASTGAGSVQF
NA	12	TRBJ2-1	TRBV27	ASSSGGSRDEQF
NA	15	TRBJ1-1	TRBV2	ASSDGTGDFWGTEAF
NA	10	TRBJ2-7	TRBV9	ASSGPSYEQY
NA	13	TRBJ1-2	TRBV28	ASTITGQGAWGYT
NA	15	TRBJ1-4	TRBV6-1	ASSASYIGVRTEKLF
few	10	TRBJ1-4	TRBV28	ASSSRDEKLF
once	14	TRBJ2-3	TRBV28	ATLGEGEVGVDTQY
once	13	TRBJ2-2	TRBV5-1	ASSFASGNTGELF
few	12	TRBJ2-7	TRBV10-1	ASSPSQGSYEQY
NA	12	TRBJ2-2	TRBV30	AWGEGANTGELF
NA	12	TRBJ1-2	TRBV18	ASSPGQGAHGYT
once	14	TRBJ1-1	TRBV9	ASSPGDSLLNTEAF
NA	11	TRBJ2-7	TRBV30	ACRTGASYEQY
NA	11	TRBJ2-7	TRBV28	ASRDTASYEQY
NA	13	TRBJ2-1	TRBV6-4	ASSVGTSGYNEQF
NA	11	TRBJ2-7	TRBV6-6	ASSLDTLYEQY
NA	13	TRBJ2-5	TRBV19	ASSNNALIQETQY
NA	11	TRBJ2-6	TRBV25-1	ASRQSGANVLT
NA	13	TRBJ2-7	TRBV9	ASSVVTGGAYEQY
NA	15	TRBJ2-1	TRBV28	ASIGAGGDKSYNEQF
NA	13	TRBJ1-4	TRBV6-1	ASSESGLGDEKLF
NA	12	TRBJ1-2	TRBV19	ASSSRGANYGYT
NA	10	TRBJ2-7	TRBV5-6	ASSLESDEQY
NA	13	TRBJ1-2	TRBV28	ASSLSQTGGDGYT
NA	13	TRBJ2-7	TRBV29-1	SVEGGSAGDYEQY
NA	14	TRBJ2-1	TRBV27	ASPTTLAGAYNEQF
NA	10	TRBJ2-7	TRBV6-5	ASTGDGYEQY
NA	14	TRBJ1-1	TRBV11-2	ASSFLDSPLNTEAF
NA	12	TRBJ1-5	TRBV10-1	ASSEGSPNQPQH